Below, 8 T cell receptor beta chains from the same sample are listed, as sequenced in a study of STAT5B mutations in CD4+ large granular lymphocyte leukemia. Only in-frame clones appear in the TCRdb table, and some are missing; sequencing was by immunoSEQ multiplex PCR. The table lists 30,000 to 35,000 clones, 68% of them singletons. Sequenced input: CD4+ T cells from blood buffy coats. These receptors were collected from a human donor in good health.

This chain connects TRBV7-3 to TRBJ2-1; 10 positions agree with TRBD2. The germline V gene encodes CDR1 SGHTA and CDR2 FQGTGA. The CDR3 spans 12 residues. The V and J ends lost 4 bases and 15 bases, in that order; junction bases with no gene match: 6. The CDR3 spells CASSSYSGGTFF. CDR3 in DNA: TGTGCCAGCAGCTCTTATAGCGGGGGGACGTTCTTC. Together with reference TRBV7-3 and TRBJ2-1, the CDR3 gives the full variable domain: GAGVSQTPSNKVTEKGKYVELRCDPISGHTALYWYRQSLGQGPEFLIYFQGTGAADDSGLPNDRFFAVRPEGSVSTLKIQRTERGDSAVYLCASSSYSGGTFFGPGTRLTVL.

The rearrangement uses TRBV2 and TRBJ1-2; TRBD1 agrees at 7 bases. Trimming at V came to 5 bases and at J to 4 bases, leaving 10 bases not matched to a gene. CDR3 length equals 15 residues. Germline V gene sequence: CDR1 SNHLY, CDR2 FYNNEI. CDR3 in DNA: TGTGCCAGCAGTCGGGAGTCAGGGGGTACCTATGGCTACACCTTC. It yields the protein CASSRESGGTYGYTF.

The gene calls are TRBV18 and TRBJ2-1, with D perhaps matching TRBD1 (5 bases). In germline, CDR1 is KGHSH, CDR2 LQKENI. V lost 0 bases, J lost 0 bases, and 9 bases lay in between. This CDR3 spans 16 amino acids. The CDR3 DNA is TGTGCCAGCTCACCACCGAGGACAAGCTCCTACAATGAGCAGTTCTTC. Translated: CASSPPRTSSYNEQFF.

This sequence joins TRBV5-1 and TRBJ2-2; D may be TRBD2 (6 bases). CDR3 length equals 15 residues. V was shortened by 2 bases and J by 0 bases, with 8 bases between the two germline ends. The germline gives CDR1 SGHRS, CDR2 YFSETQ. CDR3: CASSLLASNTGELFF. CDR3 sequence (DNA): TGCGCCAGCAGCTTACTAGCCTCGAACACCGGGGAGCTGTTTTTT.

CDR3 sequence: CASSESIGRWQFF. CDR3 DNA sequence: TGCGCCAGCAGTGAGTCGATTGGGCGGTGGCAGTTCTTC. The rearrangement links TRBV10-2 to TRBJ2-1; no firm D call. CDR3 size: 13 residues. The V gene's germline CDR1 is WSHSY and CDR2 SAAADI. Deletions cut 0 bases from V and 12 bases from J, with 12 bases between.

CDR3 protein: CASSSTGVPHNEQFF. For the CDR3, the DNA is TGTGCCAGCAGCTCGACAGGGGTCCCCCACAATGAGCAGTTCTTC. The rearrangement links TRBV11-3 to TRBJ2-1, with 8 bases matching TRBD1. With 4 bases clipped from V and 5 bases from J, the junction kept 7 bases outside the gene matches. The V gene's germline CDR1 is SGHNT and CDR2 YENEEA. This CDR3 has 15 residues.

The rearrangement links TRBV19 to TRBJ1-1; D might be TRBD1 (6 bases). Per the germline V gene, CDR1 is LNHDA and CDR2 is SQIVND (reference sequence). This CDR3 is built from 13 residues. The ends were cut back, 8 bases at V and 4 bases at J, with 14 bases in the middle. CDR3: CASGQQGITEAFF. The CDR3 nucleotides are TGTGCCAGTGGGCAGCAGGGGATCACTGAAGCTTTCTTT.

The CDR3: CASSQTKNQGIAEAFF. The DNA of the CDR3 is TGCGCCAGCAGCCAAACCAAAAACCAGGGGATCGCTGAAGCTTTCTTT. J is TRBJ1-1 and V is TRBV4-1; D perhaps matches TRBD1 (6 bases). CDR1 MGHRA and CDR2 YSYEKL come from the germline V gene. There are 16 residues in the CDR3. Between the trimmed V and J ends, which lost 2 bases and 6 bases, there was a span of 19 bases.